A selection of T cell receptor beta chains follows, all from one sample in a study of T cell repertoires in cytomegalovirus infection. A single record per CDR3 protein comes from TCRdb applying MiXCR to the reads. The sample includes around 95,000 distinct CDR3 sequences, approximately 30% seen only once; the top ten take about 65%. Their antigens remain unidentified. Sequenced material: CD8+ T cells from cultured PBMCs, taken from culture after CMV antigen stimulation. The receptors here all came from a human donor in good health (CMV status not recorded). Some clones in this sample may be carry-over from other donors' samples. Each CDR3 is given with its conserved first and last residue. The D gene is left open where the match is weak. Expanded clones are given a class, and other clones once, few, many or no size at all.

j_call cdr3_length v_call clone_size d_call cdr3_nt cdr3_aa
TRBJ1-1 12 TRBV11-2 . . TGTGCCGCCCGACAGGAGAACACTGAAGCTTTCTTT CAARQENTEAFF
TRBJ2-2 15 TRBV29-1 . TRBD2 TGCAGCGTTGGTCCAGCGGGGGCCAACACCGGGGAGCTGTTTTTT CSVGPAGANTGELFF
TRBJ1-1 12 TRBV28 few TRBD1 TGTGCCAGCAGCCCACAATCAGGGGGGGCTTTCTTT CASSPQSGGAFF
TRBJ1-1 13 TRBV6-5 . . TGTGCCAGCAGTCCCCAGGGAAGCACTGAAGCTTTCTTT CASSPQGSTEAFF
TRBJ2-5 19 TRBV7-6 . TRBD2 TGTGCCAGCTCACCCGGGACTAGCGGGGGTTGGGTACAACAAGAGACCCAGTACTTC CASSPGTSGGWVQQETQYF
TRBJ1-1 13 TRBV19 . . TGTGCCAGTAGTATAAGTGTTTTCACTGAAGCTTTCTTT CASSISVFTEAFF
TRBJ2-3 17 TRBV7-3 . TRBD2 TGTGCCAGCAGCCAGGGACTAGGGGTCCCGGCAACAGATACGCAGTATTTT CASSQGLGVPATDTQYF
TRBJ2-5 15 TRBV29-1 . TRBD1 TGCAGCGCAGCAACCGGACAGGGGGCGCGGGAGACCCAGTACTTC CSAATGQGARETQYF
TRBJ1-4 14 TRBV7-9 many . TGTGCCAGCAGCTTATCTGGGTCAGATGAAAAACTGTTTTTT CASSLSGSDEKLFF
TRBJ2-7 15 TRBV7-2 . TRBD2 TGTGCCAGCAGCCCCGAGGAGCGGGGAACCTACGAGCAGTACTTC CASSPEERGTYEQYF
TRBJ1-1 13 TRBV15 . . TGTGCCACCAGCGGGCGGGTGAACACTGAAGCTTTCTTT CATSGRVNTEAFF
TRBJ1-3 14 TRBV5-6 . . TGTGCCAGCAGTACCGGGACCTCTGGAAACACCATATATTTT CASSTGTSGNTIYF
TRBJ1-2 13 TRBV7-9 few . TGTGCCAGCAGACCGATACAGGGATTAGGCTACACCTTC CASRPIQGLGYTF
TRBJ2-2 15 TRBV7-2 few . TGTGCCAGCAGCTTAGCGGTATTGGGGACCGGGGAGCTGTTTTTT CASSLAVLGTGELFF
TRBJ1-1 15 TRBV12-3/TRBV12-4 . . TGTGCCAGCAGTTTCGTACCGTCAAAAGGCACTGAAGCTTTCTTT CASSFVPSKGTEAFF
TRBJ2-7 14 TRBV5-1 . . TGCGCCAGCAGCTATGACGGAATCTCCTACGAGCAGTACTTC CASSYDGISYEQYF
TRBJ2-7 16 TRBV14 . TRBD2 TGTGCCAGCAGCCAATTACTAGCGGGGGAACTCTACGAGCAGTACTTC CASSQLLAGELYEQYF
TRBJ1-2 13 TRBV12-3/TRBV12-4 . TRBD1 TGTGCCAGCAGTTTCTCGACAGGGGATGGCTACACCTTC CASSFSTGDGYTF
TRBJ2-1 15 TRBV7-8 . TRBD1 TGTGCCAGCAGCCCCGAAGGGGGCACCTACAATGAGCAGTTCTTC CASSPEGGTYNEQFF
TRBJ2-7 10 TRBV6-2/TRBV6-3 few . TGTGCCAGCAGTTACGGCGAGCAGTACTTC CASSYGEQYF
TRBJ2-5 14 TRBV19 few . TGTGCCAGTAGTTTCGGACCGGGGTGGGAGACCCAGTACTTC CASSFGPGWETQYF
TRBJ1-6 15 TRBV7-2 medium-sized . TGTGCCAGCACCGGCGCCGGGCGAGGGAATTCACCCCTCCACTTT CASTGAGRGNSPLHF
TRBJ2-7 12 TRBV6-2/TRBV6-3 many . TGTGCCAGCAGTTACAGACTCTACGAGCAGTACTTC CASSYRLYEQYF
TRBJ2-1 15 TRBV2 . . TGTGCCAGCAGTGAAGCGCAACAGTACTACAATGAGCAGTTCTTC CASSEAQQYYNEQFF
TRBJ2-3 15 TRBV6-1 few TRBD2 TGTGCCAGCAGTAATAGCGGGGGGGCCGCAGATACGCAGTATTTT CASSNSGGAADTQYF
TRBJ2-2 13 TRBV9 . . TGTGCCAGCAGTGCAGGGAACCCCGGGGAGCTGTTTTTT CASSAGNPGELFF
TRBJ2-3 12 TRBV2 few . TGTGCCAGCAGGCAGAACCCAGATACGCAGTATTTT CASRQNPDTQYF
TRBJ2-3 13 TRBV12-5 . . TGTGCTAGTGGTTTGGTATTGCCAGATACGCAGTATTTT CASGLVLPDTQYF
TRBJ2-7 15 TRBV2 . . TGTGCCAGGGGGTTGGGGGTCCCTCTCGGGTACGAGCAGTACTTC CARGLGVPLGYEQYF
TRBJ2-7 13 TRBV15 . . TGTGCCACCAGCTTTGGGGTCTCCTACGAGCAGTACTTC CATSFGVSYEQYF
TRBJ2-1 15 TRBV6-2/TRBV6-3 few . TGTGCCAGCAGTACATGGGAAAGCACCTACAATGAGCAGTTCTTC CASSTWESTYNEQFF
TRBJ1-1 13 TRBV20-1 . TRBD1 TGCAGTGCACAACAGGGGGCGAACACTGAAGCTTTCTTT CSAQQGANTEAFF
TRBJ2-7 14 TRBV6-6 . . TGTGCCAGCAGGGGGCGGGGAGGGGGCTACGAGCAGTACTTC CASRGRGGGYEQYF
TRBJ2-1 16 TRBV7-9 few . TGTGCCAGCAGCTTCCTGCCGCTTAGCTCCTACAATGAGCAGTTCTTC CASSFLPLSSYNEQFF
TRBJ1-2 18 TRBV5-1 . TRBD1 TGCGCCAGCAGCTCGGACCCCGGGACAGGGGGCGATAGCTATGGCTACACCTTC CASSSDPGTGGDSYGYTF
TRBJ1-1 12 TRBV11-1 . . TGTGCCAGCGGCCCAGGGGTACCTGAAGCTTTCTTT CASGPGVPEAFF
TRBJ2-2 16 TRBV4-1 few . TGCGCCAGCAGCCGAGACTATGGGGGTGACACCGGGGAGCTGTTTTTT CASSRDYGGDTGELFF
TRBJ2-2 15 TRBV27 many . TGTGCCAGCAGTCTTACAGGGACGAACACCGGGGAGCTGTTTTTT CASSLTGTNTGELFF
TRBJ2-5 15 TRBV5-1 few . TGCGCCAGCAGCTGGGGAGGGGGAGATGAAGAGACCCAGTACTTC CASSWGGGDEETQYF
TRBJ2-7 11 TRBV4-1 many . TGCGCCAGCAGCCAAAACTACGAGCAGTACTTC CASSQNYEQYF
TRBJ1-5 14 TRBV7-2 few . TGTGCCAGCAGCTTAGTCGGGGGCCCTCAGCCCCAGCATTTT CASSLVGGPQPQHF
TRBJ2-7 16 TRBV7-2 many TRBD2 TGTGCCAGCAGCTTAATTAGCGGGGGCTTCTCCTACGAGCAGTACTTC CASSLISGGFSYEQYF
TRBJ1-1 13 TRBV2 . . TGTGCCAGCAGGGACACCTTGAACACTGAAGCTTTCTTT CASRDTLNTEAFF
TRBJ2-6 17 TRBV7-2 . TRBD1 TGTGCCAGCAGCCCAACCGGGACAGGCCATGGGGCCAACGTCCTGACTTTC CASSPTGTGHGANVLTF
TRBJ2-1 15 TRBV2 many TRBD1 TGTGCCAGCAGTTCTCTGGACAGGGGGCTTTATGAGCAGTTCTTC CASSSLDRGLYEQFF
TRBJ2-1 13 TRBV11-1 . TRBD1 TGTGCCAGCAGCTTGGACAGGGTAGATGAGCAGTTCTTC CASSLDRVDEQFF
TRBJ2-7 13 TRBV11-3 many . TGTGCCAGCAGCATTGCTCAGGGTGGCGAGCAGTACTTC CASSIAQGGEQYF
TRBJ1-2 13 TRBV12-3/TRBV12-4 . . TGTGCCAGCAGTTTCTCAGCTAACTATGGCTACACCTTC CASSFSANYGYTF
TRBJ2-7 13 TRBV7-6 . TRBD1 TGTGCCAGCACCGACAGGGTTTCCTACGAGCAGTACTTC CASTDRVSYEQYF
TRBJ2-5 12 TRBV7-9 . . TGTGCCAGCCACGGCAGGGTAGAGACCCAGTACTTC CASHGRVETQYF